A single T cell receptor (beta chain) is shown here with its context. No antigen is known for it. This sample is part of a study of cytomegalovirus exposure and HLA in healthy donors. At the level of the study: The Caucasian-associated ancestry cluster contained 81% of the roughly 400 genotyped donors.

The CDR3 is 13 amino acids. Deletions cut 6 bases from V and 8 bases from J, with 11 bases between. Germline V gives CDR1 MGHDK, CDR2 SYGVNS. Vbeta (60) and Jbeta (13) primers were used in the PCR. Using immunoSEQ multiplex PCR, the repertoire was profiled, and TCRdb retains in-frame clones only, with some absent. Of roughly 100,000 clones listed, over 65% are singletons. Study-wide results and caveats: Reportedly, diagnosis of cytomegalovirus status by the classifier showed high specificity and sensitivity.

The sequencing input was PBMCs. The chain joins TRBV25-1 to TRBJ1-6; tentatively, D is TRBD1 (5 bases). This clonotype was obtained from a man between 35 and 55 years old in good health and CMV-seropositive. The CDR3 region is CASRRGTDSPLHF. The CDR3 DNA reads TGTGCCAGCAGGCGGGGGACCGATTCACCCCTCCACTTT.